The 32 T cell receptor beta chains listed next were all sequenced from one sample in a study of OX40 agonist ivuxolimab in advanced cancers. Sequenced by immunoSEQ multiplex PCR; TCRdb stores in-frame clones only, minus some. This sample yields 92,000 or so clones, of which around 80% are seen a single time; roughly 5.2% belongs to the top ten. Sequencing was performed on CD4+ or CD8+ T cells sorted from blood, taken in a trial of the OX40 agonist ivuxolimab. These receptors were collected from an adult with an advanced solid tumor such as melanoma, head and neck, liver or kidney cancer.

The chain employs TRBV9 and TRBJ1-1; D not certain. This CDR3 has 13 amino acids. Trimming took off 0 bases at V and 3 bases at J, with 6 bases between the two ends. Per the germline V gene, CDR1 is SGDLS and CDR2 is YYNGEE. CDR3: CASSVGADTEAFF. The CDR3 DNA follows: TGTGCCAGCAGCGTAGGTGCGGACACTGAAGCTTTCTTT.

The chain carries TRBV11-2 and TRBJ1-1, with D hard to call. The length of the CDR3 is 13 residues. Germline lookup yields CDR1 SGHAT and CDR2 FQNNGV. V was clipped by 2 bases and J by 1 base, with 5 bases between them. The CDR3, as DNA: TGTGCCAGCAGCTTAAGCAAGAACACTGAAGCTTTCTTT. Translating it yields CASSLSKNTEAFF.

The J gene is TRBJ2-5, the V gene TRBV29-1; 8 bases are shared with TRBD1. The DNA matches TRBJ2-7 better at its end, which makes the J call doubtful. This CDR3 is 14 amino acids long. Germline loops: CDR1 SQVTM, CDR2 ANQGSEA. Here the CDR3 reads CSAIDRGSSYEQYF. In DNA, the CDR3 is TGCAGCGCCATCGACAGGGGTTCTTCCTACGAGCAGTACTTC.

V gene TRBV15 combines with J gene TRBJ1-2; D unresolved. Germline V gene sequence: CDR1 LNHNV, CDR2 YYDKDF (reference sequence). With 5 bases removed from V and 0 bases from J, the gap between germline ends came to 13 bases. The CDR3 runs 15 residues. The CDR3 protein is CATSPGDIPNYGYTF. CDR3 bases: TGTGCCACCAGCCCGGGAGACATCCCTAACTATGGCTACACCTTC.

V usage is TRBV5-6 and J usage is TRBJ1-5, with D tentatively TRBD1 (5 bases). The CDR3 contains 14 residues. The germline CDR1 and CDR2 sequences are SGHDT and YYEEEE. Between the trimmed V and J ends, which lost 4 bases and 5 bases, there was a span of 13 bases. CDR3 protein: CASSPSGRYQPQHF. The CDR3 nucleotides are TGTGCCAGCAGCCCCTCAGGGAGGTATCAGCCCCAGCATTTT.

The chain employs TRBV6-5 and TRBJ1-2, with TRBD1 matching 8 bases. V gave up 4 bases and J gave up 5 bases; unmatched junction bases: 6. In germline, CDR1 is MNHEY, CDR2 SVGAGI. The CDR3 contains 14 residues. The CDR3 sequence: CASSSSTGGYGYTF. The CDR3 DNA follows: TGTGCCAGCAGTTCCTCAACAGGGGGGTATGGCTACACCTTC.

J is TRBJ1-4 and V is TRBV4-3; 9 bases fit TRBD1. Germline CDR1 is LGHNA and CDR2 is YSLEER. This CDR3 is 16 amino acids long. Trimming cost V 3 bases and J 11 bases; bases outside gene matches: 13. CDR3 amino acids: CASSQGFGTGYMKLFF. In DNA, the CDR3 is TGCGCCAGCAGCCAGGGGTTCGGGACAGGGTATATGAAACTGTTTTTT.

This clone was detected once. V and J are TRBV15 and TRBJ1-5; TRBD1 aligns across 9 bases. Germline V CDR1 and CDR2: LNHNV, YYDKDF (reference sequence). The junction had 4 bases not matched to a gene; V was cut back by 1 base and J by 3 bases. The CDR3 sequence is 16 residues long. The CDR3 sequence: CATSRAGTGFNQPQHF. DNA for the CDR3: TGTGCCACCAGCAGAGCCGGGACAGGGTTCAATCAGCCCCAGCATTTT. The entire variable domain, with the rest obtained from reference TRBV15 and TRBJ1-5, is as follows: DAMVIQNPRYQVTQFGKPVTLSCSQTLNHNVMYWYQQKSSQAPKLLFHYYDKDFNNEADTPDNFQSRRPNTSFCFLDIRSPGLGDTAMYLCATSRAGTGFNQPQHFGDGTRLSIL.

The chain recombines TRBV5-1 with TRBJ2-7; possibly TRBD1 or TRBD2 for D (5 bases each). This CDR3 contains 13 residues. The V gene lost 5 bases and the J gene lost 6 bases, with 15 bases spanning the gap. Germline loops: CDR1 SGHRS, CDR2 YFSETQ. Here the CDR3 reads CASRGDQPGEQYF. The CDR3 nucleotides are TGCGCCAGCAGGGGGGACCAACCGGGCGAGCAGTACTTC.

This clone was counted only a few times. The chain recombines TRBV4-2 with TRBJ1-2; 9 bases are shared with TRBD1. The CDR3 extends over 15 amino acids. Looked up from germline, CDR1 is LGHNA and CDR2 is YNFKEQ. V was pared by 0 bases and J by 4 bases, with 3 bases of the junction left unmatched. The CDR3 protein is CASSQDLGQGYGYTF. CDR3 coding DNA: TGTGCCAGCAGCCAAGATTTGGGACAGGGCTATGGCTACACCTTC.

The rearrangement links TRBV5-1 to TRBJ1-2, with 10 bases fitting TRBD1. V was pared by 3 bases and J by 3 bases, with 11 bases of the junction left unmatched. The CDR3 consists of 17 residues. The germline V gene encodes CDR1 SGHRS and CDR2 YFSETQ. The CDR3 DNA reads as TGCGCCAGCAGCTCTGGGGACAGGGGTTCCCCTTACTATGGCTACACCTTC. Amino acid sequence: CASSSGDRGSPYYGYTF.

The chain couples TRBV14 to TRBJ2-5; D gene uncertain. The CDR3 is 11 amino acids. Per the germline V gene, CDR1 is SGHDN and CDR2 is FVKESK. The V gene lost 1 base and the J gene lost 5 bases, with 2 bases spanning the gap. CDR3 DNA: TGTGCCAGCAGCCAAGTGGAGACCCAGTACTTC. Protein sequence: CASSQVETQYF.

This chain uses TRBV27 with TRBJ1-6; TRBD1 matches 8 bases. V gave up 3 bases and J gave up 9 bases; unmatched junction bases: 10. The germline gives CDR1 MNHEY, CDR2 SMNVEV (reference sequence). The CDR3 has 16 amino acids. The CDR3 nucleotides are TGTGCCAGCAGTTTGGGCACTGACGACAGGGGTTCACCCCTCCACTTT. Its protein product is CASSLGTDDRGSPLHF.

J is TRBJ2-2 and V is TRBV10-3; TRBD1 matches 9 bases. The V segment lost 3 bases and the J segment 3 bases; nucleotides outside the gene matches: 5. CDR3 length: 16 amino acids. Looked up from germline, CDR1 is ENHRY and CDR2 is SYGVKD. CDR3 sequence reads: CAISDPDRGDTGELFF. The DNA for the CDR3 is TGTGCCATCAGTGACCCAGACAGGGGGGACACCGGGGAGCTGTTTTTT.

The chain carries TRBV5-3 and TRBJ2-3; 7 positions match TRBD2. TRBV5-3 is treated as an ORF (open reading frame) with a function not yet certain. The ends lost 5 bases at V and 5 bases at J; junction bases unmatched: 11. The CDR3 sequence is 15 residues long. CDR3 DNA: TGTGCCAGAAGACATGACGGCGGGAGCCAAGATACGCAGTATTTT. Translating it yields CARRHDGGSQDTQYF.

In the case of this clone: The sample contains more than one DNA sequence encoding this CDR3. The rearrangement links TRBV30 to TRBJ2-1; no firm D call. This CDR3 is 14 amino acids long. Per germline, CDR1 GTSNPN and CDR2 SVGIG (reference sequence). With 4 bases removed from V and 0 bases from J, the gap between germline ends came to 10 bases. The CDR3: CAWNGGSSYNEQFF. DNA of the CDR3: TGTGCCTGGAATGGCGGCAGCTCCTACAATGAGCAGTTCTTC. Together with reference TRBV30 and TRBJ2-1, the CDR3 gives the full variable domain: SQTIHQWPATLVQPVGSPLSLECTVEGTSNPNLYWYRQAAGRGLQLLFYSVGIGQISSEVPQNLSASRPQDRQFILSSKKLLLSDSGFYLCAWNGGSSYNEQFFGPGTRLTVL.

V and J are TRBV2 and TRBJ2-7; no definite D call. CDR3 length equals 14 residues. The V gene lost 8 bases and the J gene lost 2 bases, with 16 bases spanning the gap. The germline V gene encodes CDR1 SNHLY and CDR2 FYNNEI. CDR3 sequence (DNA): TGTGCCAGCCGGTCTGGGCTAGTCGCCTACGAGCAGTACTTC. It translates to CASRSGLVAYEQYF.

In this sample, this clone turned up once. The chain recombines TRBV7-3 with TRBJ2-5, with TRBD2 matching 7 bases. The J segment lost 4 bases and the V segment lost 5 bases, leaving 7 bases of the junction unmatched. Germline V gives CDR1 SGHTA, CDR2 FQGTGA. CDR3 length: 14 residues. In DNA, the CDR3 is TGTGCCAGCAGCCGAGCGGGGCCAGGAGAGACCCAGTACTTC. This codes for CASSRAGPGETQYF.

In nucleotides, the CDR3 is TGTGCCAGCAGCGCTCAGGGACTGGAGACCCAGTACTTC. Translating gives CASSAQGLETQYF. The genes are TRBV9 and TRBJ2-5; possibly TRBD2 for D (6 bases). The germline V gene has CDR1 SGDLS and CDR2 YYNGEE. The CDR3 is 13 residues long. V was cut by 3 bases and J by 5 bases, with 11 bases left in between. Using reference TRBV9 and TRBJ2-5 for the parts outside the CDR3, the full variable domain is DSGVTQTPKHLITATGQRVTLRCSPRSGDLSVYWYQQSLDQGLQFLIQYYNGEERAKGNILERFSAQQFPDLHSELNLSSLELGDSALYFCASSAQGLETQYFGPGTRLLVL.

V gene TRBV5-1 combines with J gene TRBJ2-7; D is perhaps TRBD1 (6 bases). The germline V gene has CDR1 SGHRS and CDR2 YFSETQ. V gave up 1 base and J gave up 4 bases, with 18 bases separating them. CDR3 length: 16 residues. This chain's CDR3 is CASSLNPTGPGYEQYF. Here the CDR3 DNA reads TGCGCCAGCAGCTTGAATCCAACAGGGCCCGGATACGAGCAGTACTTC.

The chain has TRBV27 and TRBJ2-1; 7 positions match TRBD2. Trimming took 3 bases from V and 6 from J; bases not matched to a gene: 8. The length of the CDR3 is 15 residues. Germline V lookup: CDR1 MNHEY, CDR2 SMNVEV (reference sequence). CDR3 coding DNA: TGTGCCAGCAGTTTGGCGGGAGTTAGGCCCAATGAGCAGTTCTTC. Protein sequence: CASSLAGVRPNEQFF.

The V and J genes are TRBV9 and TRBJ1-2; no definite D call. The V gene lost 0 bases and the J gene lost 6 bases, with 12 bases spanning the gap. The CDR3 spans 14 residues. Germline lookup yields CDR1 SGDLS and CDR2 YYNGEE. This chain's CDR3 is CASSVALLRDGYTF. The CDR3 region has the DNA TGTGCCAGCAGCGTAGCACTCCTGAGGGATGGCTACACCTTC.

V gene TRBV19 combines with J gene TRBJ2-2; 10 bases match TRBD2. Trimming cost V 9 bases and J 4 bases; bases outside gene matches: 11. Germline loops: CDR1 LNHDA, CDR2 SQIVND (reference sequence). There are 16 residues in the CDR3. The CDR3 DNA sequence: TGTGCCAGCTTTTTAAAGCGGGGGGGCTCCACCGGGGAGCTGTTTTTT. Encoded protein: CASFLKRGGSTGELFF.

This chain's CDR3 is CASSNRDSRPDGYTF. Here the CDR3 DNA reads TGTGCCAGCAGCAACCGGGACAGTCGACCTGATGGCTACACCTTC. The chain carries TRBV14 and TRBJ1-2, with 7 bases lining up with TRBD1. The trim removed 5 bases at V and 6 bases at J, leaving 12 bases unmatched. The CDR3 covers 15 residues. Germline V lookup: CDR1 SGHDN, CDR2 FVKESK. The whole variable domain, filled in from reference TRBV14 and TRBJ1-2, reads EAGVTQFPSHSVIEKGQTVTLRCDPISGHDNLYWYRRVMGKEIKFLLHFVKESKQDESGMPNNRFLAERTGGTYSTLKVQPAELEDSGVYFCASSNRDSRPDGYTFGSGTRLTVV.

The chain uses TRBV27 and TRBJ1-2; 10 positions match TRBD1. The CDR3 is made up of 12 amino acids. With V trimmed by 7 bases and J by 7 bases, 3 bases remained unmatched. Germline lookup yields CDR1 MNHEY and CDR2 SMNVEV (reference sequence). This CDR3 is CASKTGGLGYTF. As DNA, the CDR3 is TGTGCCAGCAAGACAGGGGGCCTTGGCTACACCTTC.

In its sample, this clone was seen a few times. DNA of the CDR3: TGTGCCAGCAGTGAGGGGAGAGGCGGCAATCAGCCCCAGCATTTT. It translates to CASSEGRGGNQPQHF. The chain uses TRBV6-1 and TRBJ1-5; D unclear. Germline loops: CDR1 MNHNS, CDR2 SASEGT. Trimming removed 3 bases from V and 2 bases from J, with 11 bases in between. The CDR3 length is 15 residues.

This clone was recorded once. The V and J genes are TRBV15 and TRBJ2-1, with TRBD2 matching over 13 bases. Losses at the gene ends were 0 bases for V and 6 bases for J; bases not matched to a gene: 14. CDR1 and CDR2 (germline): LNHNV, YYDKDF (reference sequence). This CDR3 is 20 amino acids long. In DNA form, the CDR3 reads TGTGCCACCAGCAGAGATTACCGACTAGCGGGGGGATCCCTCCCCAATGAGCAGTTCTTC. This encodes CATSRDYRLAGGSLPNEQFF.

The genes are TRBV7-8 and TRBJ2-7; 9 nucleotides align to TRBD2. The CDR3 spans 16 residues. Per germline, CDR1 SGHVS and CDR2 FQNEAQ. V shed 1 base, J shed 2 bases, and the junction held 6 bases outside the gene matches. CDR3 in amino acids: CASSLGGSGGTYEQYF. DNA of the CDR3: TGTGCCAGCAGCTTAGGTGGTAGCGGGGGTACCTACGAGCAGTACTTC.

The chain joins TRBV6-1 to TRBJ1-2; D might be TRBD1 (5 bases). The V end lost 5 bases, the J end lost 1 base, and 11 bases lay between the germline ends. The V gene's germline CDR1 is MNHNS and CDR2 SASEGT. CDR3 size: 14 residues. CDR3 bases: TGTGCCAGCAGTCCCAGGGAATTTAACTATGGCTACACCTTC. Encoded protein: CASSPREFNYGYTF.

The chain uses TRBV7-2 and TRBJ1-5; 10 nucleotides align to TRBD1. This CDR3 comprises 15 residues. The V segment lost 4 bases and the J segment 6 bases; nucleotides outside the gene matches: 6. Germline lookup yields CDR1 SGHTA and CDR2 FQGNSA. In nucleotides, the CDR3 is TGTGCCAGCAGCTCCTCCGGGACAGGGGTTCAGCCCCAGCATTTT. This sequence encodes CASSSSGTGVQPQHF.

This chain uses TRBV18 with TRBJ1-2; 7 positions agree with TRBD1. The CDR3 runs 15 residues. J gave up 7 bases and V 0 bases, and 8 bases lay outside the gene matches. Germline assignment: CDR1 KGHSH and CDR2 LQKENI. The CDR3 here is CASSPPVSQGSGYTF. CDR3 bases: TGTGCCAGCTCACCACCGGTTTCACAGGGGAGTGGCTACACCTTC. The full variable domain, with the rest looked up from reference TRBV18 and TRBJ1-2, is NAGVMQNPRHLVRRRGQEARLRCSPMKGHSHVYWYRQLPEEGLKFMVYLQKENIIDESGMPKERFSAEFPKEGPSILRIQQVVRGDSAAYFCASSPPVSQGSGYTFGSGTRLTVV.

This clone was observed a single time. V usage is TRBV9 and J usage is TRBJ2-7; 10 nucleotides match TRBD1. There are 14 residues in the CDR3. Trimming removed 2 bases from V and 3 bases from J; junction bases left unmatched: 2. From germline, CDR1 is SGDLS and CDR2 YYNGEE. Here the CDR3 DNA reads TGTGCCAGCAGCGTGACAGGGGGCGGCTACGAGCAGTACTTC. Translating gives CASSVTGGGYEQYF.